This T cell receptor beta chain was observed in a study of T cells in tuberculosis. Some clones are missing from TCRdb's copy, which holds only in-frame ones; the method was immunoSEQ multiplex PCR. Of fewer than 35,000 clones in the sample, around 88% were seen once. The CDR3 consists of 13 residues. Germline V gene sequence: CDR1 MGHRA, CDR2 YSYEKL. J lost 7 bases, V lost 5 bases, and 8 bases had no gene match. This sample's time point: new active TB diagnosis, blood taken before or within 7 days of starting treatment. This chain joins TRBV4-1 and TRBJ2-7; TRBD1 matches 7 bases. The starting material was PBMCs, obtained at tuberculosis diagnosis. The TCR sequence derives from an adult with tuberculosis. The CDR3 loop reads CASSYARDREQYF. The CDR3 DNA sequence: TGCGCCAGCAGCTACGCCCGGGACAGAGAGCAGTACTTC.